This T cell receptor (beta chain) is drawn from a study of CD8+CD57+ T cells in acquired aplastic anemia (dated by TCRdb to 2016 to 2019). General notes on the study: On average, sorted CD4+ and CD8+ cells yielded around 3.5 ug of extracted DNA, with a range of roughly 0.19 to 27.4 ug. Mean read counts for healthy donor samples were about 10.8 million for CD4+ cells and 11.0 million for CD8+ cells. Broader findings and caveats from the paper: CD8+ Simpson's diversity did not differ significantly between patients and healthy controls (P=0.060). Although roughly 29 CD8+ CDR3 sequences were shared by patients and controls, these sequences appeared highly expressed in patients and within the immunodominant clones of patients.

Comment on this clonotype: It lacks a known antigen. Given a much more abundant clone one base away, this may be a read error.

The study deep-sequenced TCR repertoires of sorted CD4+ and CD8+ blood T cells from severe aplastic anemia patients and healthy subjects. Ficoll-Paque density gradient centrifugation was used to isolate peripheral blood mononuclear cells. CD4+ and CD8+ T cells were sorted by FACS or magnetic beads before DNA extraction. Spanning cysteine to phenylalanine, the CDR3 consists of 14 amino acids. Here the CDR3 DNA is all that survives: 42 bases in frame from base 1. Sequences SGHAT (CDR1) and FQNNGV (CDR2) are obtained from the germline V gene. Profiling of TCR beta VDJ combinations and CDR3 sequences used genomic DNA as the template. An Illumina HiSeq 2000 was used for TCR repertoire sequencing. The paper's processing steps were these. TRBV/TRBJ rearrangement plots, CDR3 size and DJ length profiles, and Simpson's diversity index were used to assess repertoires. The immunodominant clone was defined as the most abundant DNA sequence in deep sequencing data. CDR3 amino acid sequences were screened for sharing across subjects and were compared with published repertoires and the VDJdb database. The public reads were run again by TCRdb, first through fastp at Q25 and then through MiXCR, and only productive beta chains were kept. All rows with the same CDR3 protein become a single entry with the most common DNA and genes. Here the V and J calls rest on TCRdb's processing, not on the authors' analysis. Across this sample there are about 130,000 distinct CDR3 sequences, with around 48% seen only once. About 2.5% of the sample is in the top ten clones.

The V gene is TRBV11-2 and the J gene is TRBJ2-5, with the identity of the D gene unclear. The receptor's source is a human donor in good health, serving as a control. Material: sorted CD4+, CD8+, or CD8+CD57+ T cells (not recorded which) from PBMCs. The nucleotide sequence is TGTGCCAGCAGCTTTAATACAGCTAAAGAGACCCAGTGCTTC. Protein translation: CASSFNTAKETQCF.